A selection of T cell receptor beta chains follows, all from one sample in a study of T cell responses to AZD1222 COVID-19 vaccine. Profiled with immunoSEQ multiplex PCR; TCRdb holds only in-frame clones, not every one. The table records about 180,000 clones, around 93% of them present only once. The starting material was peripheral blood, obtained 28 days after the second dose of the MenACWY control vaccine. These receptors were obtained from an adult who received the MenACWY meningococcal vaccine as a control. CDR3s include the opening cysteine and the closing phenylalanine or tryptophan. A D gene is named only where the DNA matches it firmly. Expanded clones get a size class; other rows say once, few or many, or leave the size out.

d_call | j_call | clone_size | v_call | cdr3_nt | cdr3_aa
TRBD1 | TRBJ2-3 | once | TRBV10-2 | TGCGCCAGCGGAGAGGGACAGGGTAATGGAAATACGCAGTATTTT | CASGEGQGNGNTQYF
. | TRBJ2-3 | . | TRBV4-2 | TGTGCCAGCAGGCCAAGTACCCGACAGGCGCAGTATTTT | CASRPSTRQAQYF
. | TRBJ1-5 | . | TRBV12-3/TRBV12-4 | TGTGCCAGCTCCCAGGGTCTCAATCAGCCCCAGCATTTT | CASSQGLNQPQHF
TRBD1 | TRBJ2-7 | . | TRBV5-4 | TGTGCCAGCAGCCTGACAGGGAACGAGCAGTACTTC | CASSLTGNEQYF
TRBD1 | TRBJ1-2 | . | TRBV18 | TGTGCCAGCTCGGGACAGGCGAACTATGGCTACACCTTC | CASSGQANYGYTF
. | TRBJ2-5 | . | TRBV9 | TGTGCCAGCAATCCTAGCGCCCGCCAAGAGACCCAGTACTTC | CASNPSARQETQYF
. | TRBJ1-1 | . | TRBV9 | TGTGCCAGCAGCGTAGGACATTCGATGAACACTGAAGCTTTCTTT | CASSVGHSMNTEAFF
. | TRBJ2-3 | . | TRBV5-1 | TGCGCCAGCAGCCCCATCGAACAGGGCCCTTACACAGATACGCAGTATTTT | CASSPIEQGPYTDTQYF
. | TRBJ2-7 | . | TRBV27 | TGTGCCAGCAGCCGAGGGGGCACCGGGGGTCTCGAGCAGTACTTC | CASSRGGTGGLEQYF
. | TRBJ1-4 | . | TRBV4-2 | TGTGCCAGCAGCCAAGATCTCAGGGCTGAAAAACTGTTTTTT | CASSQDLRAEKLFF
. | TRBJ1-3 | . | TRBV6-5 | TGTGCCAGCAGGAAGTTAACGGGAAACACCATATATTTT | CASRKLTGNTIYF
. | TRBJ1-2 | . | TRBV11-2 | TGTGCCAGCAGCTCCCGTGGGGGGGGAGGTGGCTACACCTTC | CASSSRGGGGGYTF
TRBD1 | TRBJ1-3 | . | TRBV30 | TGTGCCTGGAGTGTACGAACAGGGGACACCATATATTTT | CAWSVRTGDTIYF
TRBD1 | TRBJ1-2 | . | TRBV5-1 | TGCGCCAGCAGCTTGGGCAGGGGGAACTATGGCTACACCTTC | CASSLGRGNYGYTF
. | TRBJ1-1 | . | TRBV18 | TGTGCCAGCTCACCAGCAGGGAGGGCCCTGAACACTGAAGCTTTCTTT | CASSPAGRALNTEAFF
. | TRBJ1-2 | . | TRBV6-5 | TGTGCCAGCAGGGATTCAGGGACTAACTATGGCTACACCTTC | CASRDSGTNYGYTF
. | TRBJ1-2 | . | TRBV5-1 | TGCGCCAGCAGCCGGGGGGACCAGGAGGGCTACACCTTC | CASSRGDQEGYTF
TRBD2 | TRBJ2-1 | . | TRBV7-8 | TGTGCCAGCAGCTTAACTAGCGGGGATGTAAATGAGCAGTTCTTC | CASSLTSGDVNEQFF
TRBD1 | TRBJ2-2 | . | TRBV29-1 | TGCAGCGTCCAGGGTGGACAGGGGCAAACCGGGGAGCTGTTTTTT | CSVQGGQGQTGELFF
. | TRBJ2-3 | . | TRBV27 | TGTGCCAGCAGCCCCTCAGGTTGGGGAGATACGCAGTATTTT | CASSPSGWGDTQYF
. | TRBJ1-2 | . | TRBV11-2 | TGTGCCAGCAGCACCCCGGGGGGGTCCTATGGCTACACCTTC | CASSTPGGSYGYTF
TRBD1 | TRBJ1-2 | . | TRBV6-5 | TGTGCCAGCAGTCTGGGGACAGTGGGCTCGAATGGCTACACCTTC | CASSLGTVGSNGYTF
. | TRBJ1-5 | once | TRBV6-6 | TGTGCCAGCAGTTACCTGGGGGGCGCGGAGCCCCAGCATTTT | CASSYLGGAEPQHF
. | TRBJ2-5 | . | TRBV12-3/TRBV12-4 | TGTGCCAGCAGTTCATTAGAGACCCAGTACTTC | CASSSLETQYF
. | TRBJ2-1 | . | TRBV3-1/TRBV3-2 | TGTGCCAGCAGCCAAACTAACAATGAGCAGTTCTTC | CASSQTNNEQFF
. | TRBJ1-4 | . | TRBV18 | TGTGCCAGCTCCTCCCTCGGCGGGGCAGCTAATGAAAAACTGTTTTTT | CASSSLGGAANEKLFF
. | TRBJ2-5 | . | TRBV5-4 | TGTGCCAGCAGCTTGGAGACGGAGACCCAGTACTTC | CASSLETETQYF
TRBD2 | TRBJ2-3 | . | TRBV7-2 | TGTGCCAGCAGCATCGGGACTACTAGCACAGATACGCAGTATTTT | CASSIGTTSTDTQYF
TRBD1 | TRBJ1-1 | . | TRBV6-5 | TGTGCCAGCAACTCACCGGGACAGGGGACTTTCTTT | CASNSPGQGTFF
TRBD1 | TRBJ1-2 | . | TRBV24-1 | TGTGCCACCAGTGACTCCTACGGACAGGGGCCCAGTGGCTACACCTTC | CATSDSYGQGPSGYTF
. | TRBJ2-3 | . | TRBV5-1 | TGCGCCAGCAGCTTTCCCACAGATACGCAGTATTTT | CASSFPTDTQYF
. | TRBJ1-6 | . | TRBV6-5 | TGTGCCAGCAGTTACCCTCGAGGGGAGGGTAATTCACCCCTCCACTTT | CASSYPRGEGNSPLHF
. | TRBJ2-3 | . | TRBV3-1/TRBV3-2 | TGTGCCAGCAGCCTCCAATCTTCTCGGGCAGATACGCAGTATTTT | CASSLQSSRADTQYF
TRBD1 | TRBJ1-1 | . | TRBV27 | TGTGCCAGCAGTTGGAGACAGGGTAACACTGAAGCTTTCTTT | CASSWRQGNTEAFF
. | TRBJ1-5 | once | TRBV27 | TGTGCCAGCAGTTTAAACAATCAGCCCCAGCATTTT | CASSLNNQPQHF
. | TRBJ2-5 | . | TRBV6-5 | TGTGCCAGCACTATAGGACCGGGGGATTATGAGACCCAGTACTTC | CASTIGPGDYETQYF
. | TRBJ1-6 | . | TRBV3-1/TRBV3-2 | TGTGCCAGCAGCCAGGGACAAGGTAATTCACCCCTCCACTTT | CASSQGQGNSPLHF
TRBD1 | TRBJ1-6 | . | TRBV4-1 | TGCGCCAGCAGCCAACAACAGGGGGCTTCACCCCTCCACTTT | CASSQQQGASPLHF
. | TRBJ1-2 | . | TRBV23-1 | TGCGCCAGCAGAACAGAAGGGGGAGCACGGCCCACCTTC | CASRTEGGARPTF